What follows are 10 T cell receptor beta chains derived from one specimen sequenced in a study of CD8 T cells in Susac syndrome. Random hexamers were used to reverse transcribe an amount of about 0.5 to 1 ug RNA. TCRdb re-analysed the immunoSEQ multiplex PCR reads in MiXCR, keeping a single row per CDR3 protein. Of 100,000 or so distinct CDR3 sequences listed, 90% to 95% are singletons. Source material: CD4+ T cells from PBMCs. These receptors were taken from a human donor with Susac syndrome.

V and J are TRBV3-1 and TRBJ2-5; D is ambiguous. Germline CDR1 and CDR2: LGHDT and YNNKEL (reference sequence). V lost 5 bases to trimming and J lost 8 bases, with 9 bases between them. There are 11 residues in the CDR3. The CDR3 region has the DNA TGTGCCAGCAGCGAAACGCGCACCCAGTACTTC. It specifies CASSETRTQYF.

This rearrangement joins TRBV30 to TRBJ1-3; 7 bases match TRBD1. This CDR3 region has 15 residues. Trimming removed 2 bases from V and 3 bases from J; junction bases left unmatched: 7. Germline V gene lookup returns CDR1 GTSNPN and CDR2 SVGIG (reference sequence). The CDR3 loop reads CAWSRDSGLGNTIYF. The CDR3 coding sequence is TGTGCCTGGAGTCGGGACAGCGGGCTTGGAAACACCATATATTTT.

This rearrangement joins TRBV4-3 to TRBJ1-6; unclear D gene. CDR1 is LGHNA, CDR2 YSLEER, per germline. Between the trimmed V and J ends, which lost 4 bases and 8 bases, there was a span of 9 bases. The CDR3 consists of 13 residues. The CDR3 reads CASSPGTDSPLHF. The CDR3, as DNA: TGCGCCAGCAGCCCAGGAACAGATTCACCCCTCCACTTT.

This chain uses TRBV6-5 with TRBJ2-5; either TRBD1 or TRBD2 may fit D (5 bases each). Trimming removed 5 bases from V and 6 bases from J, with 16 bases in between. Germline V lookup: CDR1 MNHEY, CDR2 SVGAGI. This CDR3 spans 14 amino acids. In nucleotides, the CDR3 is TGTGCCAGCAGTAAGAGGGGTGGCAGAAAGACCCAGTACTTC. As protein: CASSKRGGRKTQYF.

The rearrangement joins TRBV4-1 to TRBJ1-5; D possibly corresponds to TRBD1 (5 bases). V was shortened by 0 bases and J by 7 bases, with 13 bases between the two germline ends. In germline, CDR1 is MGHRA, CDR2 YSYEKL. The CDR3 loop spans 15 amino acids. CDR3: CASSQDAGYEQPQHF. For the CDR3, the DNA is TGCGCCAGCAGCCAAGATGCAGGGTACGAGCAGCCCCAGCATTTT.

The chain recombines TRBV30 with TRBJ2-6; no reliable D call. There are 13 residues in the CDR3. V was cut by 4 bases and J by 1 base, with 5 bases left in between. The germline CDR1 and CDR2 sequences are GTSNPN and SVGIG (reference sequence). The CDR3 loop is CAWMVSGANVLTF. In nucleotides, the CDR3 is TGTGCCTGGATGGTTTCTGGGGCCAACGTCCTGACTTTC.

The V and J genes are TRBV20-1 and TRBJ2-1, with TRBD2 as a possible D gene (6 bases). Germline V gives CDR1 DFQATT, CDR2 SNEGSKA (reference sequence). V lost 3 bases, J lost 4 bases, and 16 bases lay in between. The CDR3 extends over 15 amino acids. CDR3 sequence: CSARFPGLKYNEQFF. CDR3 nucleotide sequence: TGCAGTGCTAGGTTCCCGGGACTCAAATACAATGAGCAGTTCTTC.

The rearrangement uses TRBV27 and TRBJ2-3; D might be TRBD2 (6 bases). Germline CDR1 reads MNHEY; CDR2 reads SMNVEV (reference sequence). The CDR3 runs to 16 residues. The germline V and J ends were trimmed by 5 bases and 5 bases, with 20 bases remaining between them. This CDR3 reads CASSAALALGGDTQYF. The DNA for the CDR3 is TGTGCCAGCAGTGCGGCCTTGGCTCTGGGGGGAGATACGCAGTATTTT.

This CDR3 is CSVSPGQNYGYTF. The CDR3 region has the DNA TGCAGCGTTTCACCGGGACAAAACTATGGCTACACCTTC. This chain uses TRBV29-1 with TRBJ1-2, with a weak D call TRBD1 (6 bases). Germline CDR1 and CDR2: SQVTM and ANQGSEA. V was shortened by 5 bases and J by 2 bases, with 12 bases between the two germline ends. The CDR3 runs 13 residues.

The chain has TRBV30 and TRBJ1-2, with D unresolved. Per germline, CDR1 GTSNPN and CDR2 SVGIG (reference sequence). V was trimmed by 2 bases and J by 5 bases, leaving 9 bases between them. This CDR3 spans 12 amino acids. The CDR3 protein is CAWSPRPYGYTF. CDR3 nucleotides: TGTGCCTGGAGTCCTCGGCCTTATGGCTACACCTTC.